The clone carrying this T cell receptor beta chain was seen ten or more times. Its specificity is unknown. Axillary draining lymph nodes of breast cancer patients supplied the node samples. This entry belongs to a study of breast tumors, draining lymph nodes, adjacent tissues. General study points: Most tumor T cells seemingly derive from lymph node, then expand in tumor. Data only fit, rather than demonstrated, lymph node origin of most tumor T cells.

TCRdb reanalysed the multiplex PCR reads using MiXCR and keeps one entry per CDR3 protein. Counted here are around 130,000 distinct CDR3 sequences, approximately 21% occurring once; the ten biggest clones make up roughly 2.4%. Sequencing used axillary lymph node tissue. The sequence was obtained from a female donor with breast cancer. Some clones in this sample may be carry-over from other donors' samples.

The CDR3 here is CASSEGRMGETQYF. DNA of the CDR3: TGTGCCAGCAGTGAAGGGAGGATGGGGGAGACCCAGTACTTC. The chain links TRBV2 to TRBJ2-5; D perhaps matches TRBD2 (5 bases). The CDR3 runs to 14 residues. V was trimmed by 1 base and J by 5 bases, leaving 11 bases between them. Per germline, CDR1 SNHLY and CDR2 FYNNEI.